Sequencing of this TCR beta chain was carried out in a study of T-cell reconstitution after alpha-beta-depleted transplantation in children listed by TCRdb under 2016. General notes on the study: Using TCR repertoire profiling, the study quantitatively followed how T-cell immune reconstitution unfolded in children after TCRalphabeta/CD19-depleted allogeneic hematopoietic cell transplantation.

Receptors were amplified or captured by PCR. Sequencing took place on an Illumina HiSeq 2500. TCR library preparation used molecular barcoding, with unique molecular identifiers applied to normalize quantification of the TCRbeta repertoire. TCRdb redid the processing of the public reads, applying fastp at Q25 and MiXCR, and retained in-frame beta chains. Rows with a matching CDR3 protein are joined into one entry that keeps the most common DNA and genes. Across this sample there are 500,000 or so distinct CDR3 sequences, with about 31% seen only once. Approximately 2.3% of the sample goes to the ten largest clones. Concerning this clonotype itself: This clone's antigen is unknown. No base-level quality is on record; no much larger clone is a single base apart.

Germline trimming amounts to 0 bases on V and 8 bases on J, with 12 as the count of junction bases outside the gene matches. CDR3 length: 16 amino acids, cysteine to phenylalanine. The DNA shown is the 48-base CDR3, in frame from base 1. Based on the germline V gene, the CDR1 and CDR2 sequences are SGHRS and YFSETQ. Material: PBMCs from the stem cell graft donor, obtained from the stem cell graft. This clonotype was sampled from a human donor who donated a stem cell graft to a child with aplastic anemia. The chain is made from TRBV5-1 and TRBJ1-1, with 8 junctional bases fitting TRBD1. The nucleotide sequence reads as follows: TGCGCCAGCAGCTTGGCCACTGGACAGGGTGGTGTAGAAGCTTTCTTT. This sequence encodes CASSLATGQGGVEAFF.